This TCR beta chain is drawn from a study of cytomegalovirus exposure and HLA in healthy donors. Whole-study findings and limits: Some public TCRs appeared in many individuals, while most sequences were rare. CMV antigen specificity of three CMV-associated chains was confirmed in vitro. Among donors in an Asian-associated ancestry cluster, a later analysis reportedly found fewer N-insertions than the roughly 700-donor mean. For most subjects, TCR beta sequences were reported to predict HLA-A and HLA-B alleles with accuracy.

Primers for the PCR totalled 60 Vbeta and 13 Jbeta. Method: immunoSEQ multiplex PCR; TCRdb's copy keeps in-frame clones and lacks some. The sample features about 200,000 clones, with roughly 1.1% in its top ten. The V segment lost 6 bases and the J segment 0 bases; nucleotides outside the gene matches: 15. Germline V gene sequence: CDR1 SGHRS, CDR2 YFSETQ. CDR3 length: 19 amino acids. About this clone: Its antigen is not known. The sample carries other DNA sequences with the same CDR3.

V gene TRBV5-1 combines with J gene TRBJ2-3, with 11 positions matching TRBD2. The sequenced material came from PBMCs. The receptor was derived from a girl aged 2 to 9 in good health and CMV-seropositive. This chain's CDR3 is CASTPEGGTSGTSTDTQYF. CDR3 DNA sequence: TGCGCCAGCACCCCGGAGGGAGGGACTAGCGGAACGAGCACAGATACGCAGTATTTT.